The following is a T cell receptor (beta chain) sequence with its context. It lacks a known antigen. Per-nucleotide qualities are absent, and no much larger clonotype sits a single base away. This entry belongs to a study of blood T cell repertoires in COVID-19 (dated by TCRdb to 2020 to 2022). Context from the whole study: Samples from collaborators originated in the United States, Italy and Spain and spanned both the acute and convalescent phases of COVID-19. The prospective study material was composed of cDNA or gDNA derived from T cells, B-cell-depleted T cells, or PBMCs. Subjects who had been exposed to COVID-19, were actively infected with it, or had recovered from it provided the deeply sampled blood TCRbeta repertoires that made up the dataset. The repertoires were released in a freely available public database meant as a resource for research on the immune response to SARS-CoV-2. The samples were drawn from two sources: the first 160 participants of the ongoing ImmuneRACE study, and over 1,000 subjects contributed by 6 global collaborators. The sample metadata nearly always contained a de-identified subject ID, COVID-19 status, age in years and sex. Where available, HLA class I and class II types were taken from metadata supplied by the sample provider and were not determined by assay-based typing. Broader findings and caveats from the paper: How much clinical and demographic metadata was included differed by source and by participant, and the metadata was provided uncurated.

The immunoSEQ Assay, a bias-controlled multiplex PCR, was used to amplify TCRbeta CDR3 regions from genomic DNA. As for the original processing: The number of nucleated cells in each sample was estimated by amplification of reference gene primers within the assay. Sequence reads were collapsed and filtered to measure the absolute abundance of every unique TCRbeta CDR3 rearrangement. Productive Simpson clonality was computed per sample as the square root of Simpson's diversity index over productive rearrangements. TCRdb retrieved this table from immuneACCESS and kept in-frame rearrangements only. Not all clones are present; in checked studies, unresolved V genes account for under half, and no reason is known for the remainder. The V and J calls and clone size come from that table; D and trimming were worked out from the DNA. This sample gives 300,000 or so clones in total; approximately 86% of them show up just once. About 4.2% of the sample is in the top ten clones.

In the prospective study, participants were roughly 18 to 100 years old, resided in around 25 geographic areas of the United States, and were enrolled through a virtual design. In the prospective study, participants were assigned to cohorts based on the clinical history participants reported in a screening survey and a study questionnaire. Mobile phlebotomists in the prospective study collected whole blood, serum and a nasopharyngeal or oropharyngeal swab from every participant. Participants in the prospective study had the option to provide additional blood draws and questionnaires over a roughly 2-month period. Before DNA extraction, blood samples from the prospective study were shipped at room temperature or frozen. The germline V gene (reference sequence) gives CDR1 as MNHEY and CDR2 as SMNVEV. Counted from cysteine to phenylalanine, this CDR3 has 16 amino acids. Of the read, only the CDR3 DNA is kept; its 48 bases are in frame from base 1. The V and J ends are trimmed by 5 bases and 4 bases, leaving 20 bases between them.

The sample was PBMCs or T cells enriched from blood (not recorded which). This clonotype originated in a woman in her thirties or forties with acute COVID-19. Recombination connected TRBV27 to TRBJ1-2; a tentative D call is TRBD1 (6 bases match). The CDR3: CASSPPLGRGSYGYTF. The sequenced DNA is TGTGCCAGCAGTCCACCCCTCGGCAGGGGCTCCTATGGCTACACCTTC.